These T cell receptor beta chains were read from a single sample in a study of neurological immune-mediated disorders. TCRdb redid the calling of the 5' RACE reads with MiXCR, one entry per CDR3 protein. The sample contains fewer than 110,000 distinct CDR3 sequences, approximately 10% of which appear only once. Sequenced sample: PBMCs. The source is a female donor with HTLV-1-associated myelopathy (HAM/TSP). Each CDR3 is given with its conserved first and last residue. Each record gives: clone size, V gene, J gene, D gene, CDR3 protein, CDR3 DNA. A D gene is named only where the DNA matches it firmly. Only part of the rows carry a size: once, few, many, or a class if the clone is expanded.

many	TRBV11-2	TRBJ2-1	.	CASSHGGNEQFF	TGTGCCAGCAGCCACGGGGGTAATGAGCAGTTCTTC
many	TRBV7-3	TRBJ2-7	.	CASSHRRSSYEQYF	TGTGCCAGCAGCCATCGACGGTCCTCCTACGAGCAGTACTTC
many	TRBV20-1	TRBJ1-5	TRBD1	CSAPGQDKGGRNQPQHF	TGCAGTGCCCCGGGACAGGATAAAGGGGGTCGCAATCAGCCCCAGCATTTT
many	TRBV3-1	TRBJ2-7	TRBD2	CASSQDSRGAHEQYF	TGTGCCAGCAGCCAAGACTCGCGGGGGGCCCACGAGCAGTACTTC
many	TRBV7-9	TRBJ2-5	.	CASSSVAQETQYF	TGTGCCAGCAGCTCGGTAGCCCAAGAGACCCAGTACTTC
many	TRBV5-5	TRBJ2-2	.	CASSLLAASGELFF	TGTGCCAGCAGCTTGCTCGCGGCTTCCGGGGAGCTGTTTTTT
many	TRBV5-1	TRBJ1-1	.	CASSLARQTDRVKAFF	TGCGCCAGCAGCTTGGCCCGTCAAACTGACCGGGTTAAAGCTTTCTTT
many	TRBV7-2	TRBJ1-4	.	CASSPATNEKLFF	TGTGCCAGCAGCCCAGCAACTAATGAAAAACTGTTTTTT
.	TRBV6-2/TRBV6-3	TRBJ2-1	.	CASTPGRGQRQFF	TGTGCCAGCACCCCAGGTCGGGGACAAAGGCAGTTCTTC
many	TRBV10-3	TRBJ2-5	.	CAIRVGETQYF	TGTGCCATCAGGGTGGGCGAGACCCAGTACTTC
many	TRBV10-3	TRBJ2-1	.	CAISGGFYRFF	TGTGCCATCAGTGGAGGCTTTTACCGTTTCTTC
many	TRBV5-1	TRBJ2-7	TRBD1	CASRAGTEYYEQYF	TGCGCCAGCAGGGCCGGGACAGAGTACTACGAGCAGTACTTC
.	TRBV7-2	TRBJ2-7	.	CASSLRGWDEQYF	TGTGCCAGCAGCTTGAGGGGGTGGGACGAGCAGTACTTC
medium-sized	TRBV28	TRBJ1-1	.	CASSLHGVGTEAFF	TGTGCCAGCAGTCTTCACGGGGTGGGCACTGAAGCTTTCTTT
.	TRBV20-1	TRBJ1-5	.	CSARSSRSSQPQHF	TGCAGTGCTAGATCGAGCAGGTCTTCCCAGCCCCAGCATTTT
few	TRBV27	TRBJ2-6	.	CASSLHISGANVLTF	TGTGCCAGCAGTTTACACATCTCTGGGGCCAACGTCCTGACTTTC
many	TRBV12-3/TRBV12-4	TRBJ2-7	TRBD2	CATQVAGGSEQYF	TGTGCCACCCAGGTAGCGGGGGGCTCGGAGCAGTACTTC
many	TRBV7-9	TRBJ1-4	.	CASSLGSDEKLFF	TGTGCCAGCAGCTTGGGCAGCGATGAAAAACTGTTTTTT
many	TRBV5-1	TRBJ1-1	.	CASRGGNGPEAFF	TGCGCCAGCAGGGGGGGAAACGGTCCAGAAGCTTTCTTT
.	TRBV18	TRBJ2-1	TRBD2	CASTVTSGGGEQFF	TGTGCCAGCACCGTGACTAGCGGGGGAGGGGAGCAGTTCTTC
many	TRBV5-1	TRBJ2-7	.	CASSRDGRTDSYEQYF	TGCGCCAGCAGCAGGGACGGACGCACGGACTCCTACGAGCAGTACTTC
many	TRBV12-3/TRBV12-4	TRBJ2-7	.	CASGRGQVYEQYF	TGTGCCAGCGGCCGGGGGCAGGTCTACGAGCAGTACTTC
many	TRBV5-6	TRBJ2-7	.	CASSFRAGIDEQYF	TGTGCCAGCAGCTTTCGGGCAGGGATTGACGAGCAGTACTTC
few	TRBV18	TRBJ2-2	.	CASSPPEGVNTGELFF	TGTGCCAGCTCACCACCAGAGGGGGTCAACACCGGGGAGCTGTTTTTT
many	TRBV7-2	TRBJ2-1	.	CASSLSQGHNEQFF	TGTGCCAGCAGCTTATCGCAGGGCCACAATGAGCAGTTCTTC
.	TRBV5-5	TRBJ1-2	.	CASSLLGQYGYTF	TGTGCCAGCAGCTTGCTCGGGCAGTATGGCTACACCTTC
many	TRBV5-1	TRBJ1-2	.	CASSLVDDNYGYTF	TGCGCCAGCAGCTTAGTTGACGATAACTATGGCTACACCTTC
many	TRBV5-1	TRBJ2-7	.	CASSLQDFSYEQYF	TGCGCCAGCAGCTTGCAGGACTTCTCCTACGAGCAGTACTTC
many	TRBV9	TRBJ2-3	.	CASSVDAGGITDTQYF	TGTGCCAGCAGCGTAGATGCCGGGGGAATCACAGATACGCAGTATTTT
many	TRBV20-1	TRBJ2-7	TRBD1	CSARTGQGGYEQYF	TGCAGTGCTAGAACTGGACAGGGTGGCTACGAGCAGTACTTC
many	TRBV7-8	TRBJ2-1	.	CASSRRGPMDSSYNEQFF	TGTGCCAGCAGCCGAAGGGGACCGATGGACAGCTCCTACAATGAGCAGTTCTTC
many	TRBV19	TRBJ1-1	TRBD1	CASGQGGNTEAFF	TGTGCCAGTGGACAGGGGGGGAACACTGAAGCTTTCTTT
many	TRBV7-3	TRBJ1-3	.	CASSLDSGPSGNTIYF	TGTGCCAGCAGCTTAGATTCAGGGCCCTCTGGAAACACCATATATTTT
medium-sized	TRBV20-1	TRBJ2-3	TRBD2	CSALPGLAGAGADTQYF	TGCAGTGCGTTACCGGGACTAGCGGGGGCCGGGGCAGATACGCAGTATTTT
many	TRBV20-1	TRBJ1-1	TRBD1	CSAHYNRGPNTEAFF	TGCAGTGCTCACTACAACAGGGGACCGAACACTGAAGCTTTCTTT
.	TRBV7-8	TRBJ2-2	.	CASRPAGANTRELFF	TGTGCCAGCAGGCCGGCGGGGGCGAACACCAGGGAGCTGTTTTTT
many	TRBV7-3	TRBJ2-7	TRBD2	CASSLASGLGYEQYF	TGTGCCAGCAGCTTAGCGTCGGGACTAGGATACGAGCAGTACTTC
many	TRBV12-3/TRBV12-4	TRBJ2-3	.	CASSPRRRTNTDTQYF	TGTGCCAGCAGCCCGCGACGACGGACTAACACAGATACGCAGTATTTT
many	TRBV6-5	TRBJ2-1	TRBD2	CASSPGLGEFDEQFF	TGTGCCAGCAGTCCGGGACTAGGAGAATTCGATGAGCAGTTCTTC
many	TRBV20-1	TRBJ2-7	.	CSARLGQQPYEQYF	TGCAGTGCTAGATTAGGGCAGCAGCCCTACGAGCAGTACTTC
many	TRBV5-1	TRBJ2-7	.	CASSLEEGSSYEQYF	TGCGCCAGCAGCTTGGAGGAGGGTTCCTCCTACGAGCAGTACTTC
many	TRBV5-1	TRBJ1-4	.	CASSRTGTVNEKLFF	TGCGCCAGCAGCCGGACCGGGACCGTAAATGAAAAACTGTTTTTT
.	TRBV20-1	TRBJ2-5	.	CSAPRGRYEETQYF	TGCAGTGCTCCCCGAGGTCGATATGAAGAGACCCAGTACTTC
many	TRBV7-9	TRBJ2-3	TRBD2	CASSSAGGPSTDTQYF	TGTGCCAGCAGCTCGGCGGGGGGCCCTAGCACAGATACGCAGTATTTT
many	TRBV4-1	TRBJ2-1	TRBD2	CASSRGLAGGRSYNEQFF	TGCGCCAGCAGCCGGGGACTAGCGGGGGGGCGCTCCTACAATGAGCAGTTCTTC
few	TRBV5-1	TRBJ1-1	.	CASSSTDLNTEAFF	TGCGCCAGCAGCTCCACGGACCTGAACACTGAAGCTTTCTTT
many	TRBV7-2	TRBJ2-7	TRBD2	CASSLGAGGPGEQYF	TGTGCCAGCAGCCTAGGGGCGGGGGGGCCAGGAGAGCAGTACTTC
many	TRBV12-3/TRBV12-4	TRBJ2-2	.	CASSFYNTGELFF	TGTGCCAGCAGTTTCTACAACACCGGGGAGCTGTTTTTT
many	TRBV5-1	TRBJ2-2	TRBD1	CASSSGQGNTGELFF	TGCGCCAGCAGCTCGGGACAGGGGAACACCGGGGAGCTGTTTTTT